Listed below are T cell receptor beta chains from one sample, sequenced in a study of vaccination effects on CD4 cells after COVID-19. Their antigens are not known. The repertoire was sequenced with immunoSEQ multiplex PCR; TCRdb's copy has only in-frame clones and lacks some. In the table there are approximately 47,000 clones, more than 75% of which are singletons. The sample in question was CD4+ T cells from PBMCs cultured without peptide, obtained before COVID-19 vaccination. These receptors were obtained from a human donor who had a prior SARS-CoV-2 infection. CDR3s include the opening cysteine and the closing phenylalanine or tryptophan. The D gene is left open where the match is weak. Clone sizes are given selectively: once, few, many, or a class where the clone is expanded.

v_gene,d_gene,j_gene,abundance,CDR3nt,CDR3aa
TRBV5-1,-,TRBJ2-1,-,TGCGCCAGCAGCCCGGACAGACACAATGAGCAGTTCTTC,CASSPDRHNEQFF
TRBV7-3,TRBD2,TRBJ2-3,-,TGTGCCAGCAGCTTAATACCTCAAAGGCCTAGCGGGACCCCCGGGGATACGCAGTATTTT,CASSLIPQRPSGTPGDTQYF
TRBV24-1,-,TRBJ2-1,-,TGTGCCACCAGTGATGTAGGCAGCTGGAATGAGCAGTTCTTC,CATSDVGSWNEQFF
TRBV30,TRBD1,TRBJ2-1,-,TGTGCCTGTTATGAACAGGGGGCCTACAATGAGCAGTTCTTC,CACYEQGAYNEQFF
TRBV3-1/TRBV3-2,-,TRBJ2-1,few,TGTGCCAGCAGCCAAGTCTCTGAGCAGTTCTTC,CASSQVSEQFF
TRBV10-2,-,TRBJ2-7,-,TGCGCCAGCAGTAGGGGGACTATTAACGAGCAGTACTTC,CASSRGTINEQYF
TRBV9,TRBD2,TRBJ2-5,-,TGTGCCAGCAGCGTAGATAGCGGGGGGGCGCCCCAGTACTTC,CASSVDSGGAPQYF
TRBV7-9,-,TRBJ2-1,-,TGTGCCAGCAGCCCCCGGGACCGACTCTACAATGAGCAGTTCTTC,CASSPRDRLYNEQFF
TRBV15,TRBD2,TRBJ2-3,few,TGTGCCACCAGCAGGCTAGCGGGAACCGATACGCAGTATTTT,CATSRLAGTDTQYF
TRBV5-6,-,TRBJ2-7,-,TGTGCCAGCAGCCAAAGGGAGGGGGCGGACGAGCAGTACTTC,CASSQREGADEQYF